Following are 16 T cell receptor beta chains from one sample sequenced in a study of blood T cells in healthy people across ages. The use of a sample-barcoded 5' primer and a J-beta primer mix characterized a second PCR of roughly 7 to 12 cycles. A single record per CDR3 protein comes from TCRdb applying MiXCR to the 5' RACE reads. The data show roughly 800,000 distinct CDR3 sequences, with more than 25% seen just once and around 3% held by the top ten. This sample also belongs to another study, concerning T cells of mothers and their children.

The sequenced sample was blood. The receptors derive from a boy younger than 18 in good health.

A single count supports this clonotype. The CDR3 reads CASSLEVVGEQYF. The CDR3 DNA is TGCGCCAGCAGCTTGGAGGTAGTAGGCGAGCAGTACTTC. The chain is built from TRBV5-1 and TRBJ2-7; D is unresolved. The CDR3 spans 13 residues. V lost 0 bases and J lost 6, with 10 bases in between. Per the germline V gene, CDR1 is SGHRS and CDR2 is YFSETQ.

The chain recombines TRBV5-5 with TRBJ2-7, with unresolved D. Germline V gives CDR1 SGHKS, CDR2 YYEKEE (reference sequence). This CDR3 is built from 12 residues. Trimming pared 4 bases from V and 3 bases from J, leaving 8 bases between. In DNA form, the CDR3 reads TGTGCCAGCAGCGATCTTCTCTACGAGCAGTACTTC. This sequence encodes CASSDLLYEQYF.

CDR3 in DNA: TGTGCCAGCAGCTTATTGTCGGGGGCAGGGAACTCTTTCTTT. Protein: CASSLLSGAGNSFF. The genes are TRBV7-9 and TRBJ1-1; the D gene is possibly TRBD1 (6 bases). Trimming took off 2 bases at V and 12 bases at J, with 19 bases between the two ends. The CDR3 spans 14 residues. Germline V lookup: CDR1 SEHNR, CDR2 FQNEAQ (reference sequence).

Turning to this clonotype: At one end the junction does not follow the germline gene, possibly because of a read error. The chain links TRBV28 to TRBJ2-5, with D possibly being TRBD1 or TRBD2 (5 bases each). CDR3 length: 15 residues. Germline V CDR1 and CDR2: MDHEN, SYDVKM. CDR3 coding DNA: TGTGCCACCCTACCGAGAGGGGAAATCCAAAAGACCCAGTACTTC. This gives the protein CATLPRGEIQKTQYF.

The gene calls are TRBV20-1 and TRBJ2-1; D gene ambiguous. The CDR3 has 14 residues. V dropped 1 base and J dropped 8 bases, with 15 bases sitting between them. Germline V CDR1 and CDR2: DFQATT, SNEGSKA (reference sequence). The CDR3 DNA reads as TGCAGTGCTAGAGGGGATATACAACGGGATGAGCAGTTCTTC. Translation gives CSARGDIQRDEQFF.

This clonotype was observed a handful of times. The DNA for the CDR3 is TGTGCCAGCAGTTACAGGGCAGGGCGGTTCGATGAGCAGTTCTTC. The encoded protein is CASSYRAGRFDEQFF. The V gene is TRBV6-6, the J gene TRBJ2-1; D perhaps matches TRBD1 (5 bases). Trimming took off 2 bases at V and 8 bases at J, with 16 bases between the two ends. Germline V CDR1 and CDR2: MNHNY, SVGAGI (reference sequence). This CDR3 region has 15 residues.

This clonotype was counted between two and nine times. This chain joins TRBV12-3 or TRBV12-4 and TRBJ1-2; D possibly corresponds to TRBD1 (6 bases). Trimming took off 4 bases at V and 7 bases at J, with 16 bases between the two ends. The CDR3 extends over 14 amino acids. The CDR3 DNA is TGTGCCAGCAGTTGGAAACCGGGGGCAGGTGGCTACACCTTC. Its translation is CASSWKPGAGGYTF.

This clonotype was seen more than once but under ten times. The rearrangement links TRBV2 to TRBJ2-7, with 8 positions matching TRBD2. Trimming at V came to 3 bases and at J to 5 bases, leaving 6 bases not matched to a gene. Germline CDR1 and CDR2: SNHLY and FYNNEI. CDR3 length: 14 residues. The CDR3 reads CASSDTGGENEQYF. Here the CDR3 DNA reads TGTGCCAGCAGTGATACCGGGGGGGAAAACGAGCAGTACTTC.

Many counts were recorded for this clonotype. The CDR3 coding sequence is TGCGCCAGCAGCCCACTAGCGGGGGAGGGCACAGATACGCAGTATTTT. Translation: CASSPLAGEGTDTQYF. The genes are TRBV4-1 and TRBJ2-3; TRBD2 matches 11 bases. With 4 bases clipped from V and 1 base from J, the junction kept 4 bases outside the gene matches. Germline CDR1 MGHRA, CDR2 YSYEKL. The CDR3 runs 16 residues.

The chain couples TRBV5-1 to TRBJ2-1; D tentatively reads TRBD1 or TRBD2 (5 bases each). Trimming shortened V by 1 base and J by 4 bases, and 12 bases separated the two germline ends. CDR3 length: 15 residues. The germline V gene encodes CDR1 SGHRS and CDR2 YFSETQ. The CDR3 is CASSLRGVRYNEQFF. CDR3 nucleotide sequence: TGCGCCAGCAGCTTGCGAGGGGTTCGGTACAATGAGCAGTTCTTC.

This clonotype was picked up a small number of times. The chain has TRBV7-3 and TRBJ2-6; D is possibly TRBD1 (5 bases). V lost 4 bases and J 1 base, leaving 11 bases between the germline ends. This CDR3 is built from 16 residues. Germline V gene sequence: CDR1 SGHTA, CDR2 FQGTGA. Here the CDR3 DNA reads TGTGCCAGCAGCTCCCTAGGGGAATCTGGGGCCAACGTCCTGACTTTC. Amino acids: CASSSLGESGANVLTF.

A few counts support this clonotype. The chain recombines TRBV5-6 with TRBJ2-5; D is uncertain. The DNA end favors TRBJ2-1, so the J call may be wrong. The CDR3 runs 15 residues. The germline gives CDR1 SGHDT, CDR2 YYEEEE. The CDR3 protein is CASSSPYSSGIEQFF. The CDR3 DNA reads TGTGCCAGCAGCTCTCCCTATAGCTCAGGTATTGAGCAGTTCTTC.

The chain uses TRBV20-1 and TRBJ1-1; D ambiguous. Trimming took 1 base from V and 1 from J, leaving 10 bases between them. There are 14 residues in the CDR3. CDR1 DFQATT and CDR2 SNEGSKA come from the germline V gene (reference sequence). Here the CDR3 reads CSARGGPGNTEAFF. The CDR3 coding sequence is TGCAGTGCTAGAGGCGGCCCGGGGAACACTGAAGCTTTCTTT.

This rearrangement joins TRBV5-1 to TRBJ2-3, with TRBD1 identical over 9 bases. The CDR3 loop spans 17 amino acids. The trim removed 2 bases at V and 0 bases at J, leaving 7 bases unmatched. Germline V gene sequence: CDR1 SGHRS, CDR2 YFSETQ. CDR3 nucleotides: TGCGCCAGCAGCTTTGTTAGGACAGGGGATAGCACAGATACGCAGTATTTT. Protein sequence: CASSFVRTGDSTDTQYF.

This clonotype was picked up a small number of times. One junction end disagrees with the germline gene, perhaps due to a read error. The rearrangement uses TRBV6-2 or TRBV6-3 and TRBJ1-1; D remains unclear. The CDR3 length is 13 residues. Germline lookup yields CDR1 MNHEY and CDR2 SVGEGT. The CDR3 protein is CASSYRQYTEAFF. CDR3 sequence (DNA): TGTGCCAGCAGTTACAGACAATACACAGAAGCTTTCTTT.

The CDR3 DNA reads TGTGCCAATACGGCAGGCACAGATACGCAGTATTTT. It translates to CANTAGTDTQYF. The genes are TRBV12-3 or TRBV12-4 and TRBJ2-3; D unresolved. The CDR3 contains 12 residues. V was cut by 10 bases and J by 1 base, with 9 bases left in between.